This TCR beta chain is from a study of blood T cell repertoires in COVID-19. The wider study: T cells, B-cell-depleted T cells, or PBMCs supplied cDNA or gDNA.

In the original workflow: Amplification of reference gene primers provided the estimated nucleated cell counts. The repertoire was sequenced with immunoSEQ multiplex PCR; TCRdb's copy has only in-frame clones and lacks some. V, J and clone size are taken as reported in that table, and D and trimming were inferred from the DNA itself. Among about 71,000 clones listed, approximately 90% were seen once. Unmatched junction bases numbered 6, after V lost 4 bases and J lost 2 bases. CDR1 SGDLS and CDR2 YYNGEE come from the germline V gene. The CDR3 covers 16 residues. The TCR comes from an elderly woman with acute or convalescent COVID-19. This chain joins TRBV9 and TRBJ2-3, with 11 bases that match TRBD2. The specimen sequenced was peripheral blood. The CDR3 is CASSPLAGGTTDTQYF. DNA for the CDR3: TGTGCCAGCAGCCCCCTAGCGGGAGGAACCACAGATACGCAGTATTTT.